Below, 17 T cell receptor beta chains from the same sample are listed, as sequenced in a study of identical twins. MiXCR, run by TCRdb on the 5' RACE reads, gives a single entry per CDR3 protein. The repertoire includes roughly 240,000 distinct CDR3 sequences, about 7% of them detected once, and roughly 3.6% sits in the top ten. This same sample was also part of a study on yellow fever vaccine responses in identical twins.

The sample taken for sequencing was memory (CD45RO+) T cells sorted from blood. These receptors were obtained from a woman under 30 in good health.

This clonotype was recorded a few times. The chain couples TRBV14 to TRBJ2-5; D unclear. The CDR3 extends over 14 amino acids. V lost 0 bases to trimming and J lost 3 bases, with 8 bases between them. CDR1 is SGHDN and CDR2 is FVKESK in the germline V gene. The CDR3 region has the DNA TGTGCCAGCAGCCAAGATGTTTGGGAAGAGACCCAGTACTTC. Translating gives CASSQDVWEETQYF. The variable domain in full, completed from reference TRBV14 and TRBJ2-5, reads EAGVTQFPSHSVIEKGQTVTLRCDPISGHDNLYWYRRVMGKEIKFLLHFVKESKQDESGMPNNRFLAERTGGTYSTLKVQPAELEDSGVYFCASSQDVWEETQYFGPGTRLLVL.

DNA for the CDR3: TGTGCCGTGGGACAGGGGGCGCGACCCGGGGCCTACAATGAGCAGTTCTTC. As protein: CAVGQGARPGAYNEQFF. V usage is TRBV10-3 and J usage is TRBJ2-1; 12 nucleotides match TRBD1. The CDR3 is 17 amino acids. Per germline, CDR1 ENHRY and CDR2 SYGVKD. J was trimmed by 2 bases and V by 11 bases; bases with no gene match: 13.

This clonotype was found many times. The chain is built from TRBV10-3 and TRBJ2-1; tentatively, D is TRBD1 or TRBD2 (6 bases each). The germline V and J ends were trimmed by 3 bases and 4 bases, with 13 bases remaining between them. CDR1 and CDR2 (germline): ENHRY, SYGVKD. The CDR3 consists of 15 residues. CDR3 in DNA: TGTGCCATCAGTGATCGGGGGCGCGGGTACAATGAGCAGTTCTTC. It yields the protein CAISDRGRGYNEQFF.

There are many counts of this clonotype. This sequence joins TRBV20-1 and TRBJ2-4, with 12 bases fitting TRBD1. The CDR3 runs to 14 residues. From germline, CDR1 is DFQATT and CDR2 SNEGSKA (reference sequence). The trim removed 6 bases at V and 8 bases at J, leaving 8 bases unmatched. The CDR3 DNA follows: TGCAGTGCACGGGACAGGGGGCTTTCGGACATTCAGTACTTC. Amino acid sequence: CSARDRGLSDIQYF.

The V call is TRBV18, the J call TRBJ1-5; D unresolved. Per germline, CDR1 KGHSH and CDR2 LQKENI. The CDR3 extends over 16 amino acids. Trimming left V 0 bases short and J 4 bases short, with 13 bases between. CDR3 nucleotides: TGTGCCAGCTCACCACCGGGCGGAGTACCGAATCAGCCCCAGCATTTT. The encoded protein is CASSPPGGVPNQPQHF.

This clonotype was recorded at least ten times. The chain couples TRBV20-1 to TRBJ2-2; no firm D call. The V end lost 0 bases, the J end lost 0 bases, and 5 bases lay between the germline ends. This CDR3 is built from 14 residues. Germline lookup yields CDR1 DFQATT and CDR2 SNEGSKA (reference sequence). CDR3: CSARDSSNTGELFF. The CDR3 DNA reads as TGCAGTGCTAGAGATAGCTCGAACACCGGGGAGCTGTTTTTT.

This clonotype has only a few counts. Germline and junction disagree at one end, which may indicate a read error. V is TRBV7-9 and J is TRBJ2-3; D is unresolved. CDR1 is SEHNR and CDR2 is FQNEAQ in the germline V gene (reference sequence). This CDR3 comprises 12 residues. CDR3 amino acids: CASSLSPLPGDF. The CDR3 DNA follows: TGTGCCAGCAGCTTATCACCCCTACCCGGAGATTTT. The entire variable domain, with the rest obtained from reference TRBV7-9 and TRBJ2-3, is as follows: DTGVSQNPRHKITKRGQNVTFRCDPISEHNRLYWYRQTLGQGPEFLTYFQNEAQLEKSRLLSDRFSAERPKGSFSTLEIQRTEQGDSAMYLCASSLSPLPGDFGPGTRLTVL.

This clonotype was seen a few times. The gene calls are TRBV2 and TRBJ1-2, with a tentative D call TRBD1 (5 bases). V was cut by 1 base and J by 3 bases, with 12 bases left in between. This CDR3 is 15 amino acids long. Germline values: CDR1 SNHLY, CDR2 FYNNEI. CDR3 loop: CASSEESRVDYGYTF. The CDR3 bases are TGTGCCAGCAGTGAAGAGTCCAGGGTGGACTATGGCTACACCTTC.

The rearrangement uses TRBV20-1 and TRBJ2-1; 16 positions match TRBD2. The V and J ends lost 6 bases and 0 bases, in that order; junction bases with no gene match: 11. Per the germline V gene, CDR1 is DFQATT and CDR2 is SNEGSKA (reference sequence). This CDR3 has 19 amino acids. The CDR3 DNA follows: TGCAGTGCCAGCAAACCGGGACTAGCGGGAGGGGGCTCCTACAATGAGCAGTTCTTC. The encoded protein is CSASKPGLAGGGSYNEQFF.

V and J are TRBV5-4 and TRBJ2-3; 8 positions match TRBD1. The CDR3 contains 15 residues. The germline CDR1 and CDR2 sequences are SGHNT and YYREEE (reference sequence). The trim removed 5 bases at V and 3 bases at J, leaving 8 bases unmatched. CDR3 nucleotide sequence: TGTGCCAGCAGGCGAGACAGGGGTTTGACAGATACGCAGTATTTT. This translates into CASRRDRGLTDTQYF.

The rearrangement links TRBV7-9 to TRBJ2-6, with D unresolved. The CDR3 is made up of 14 amino acids. Trimming stripped 5 bases from V and 0 bases from J, with 5 bases between. CDR1 is SEHNR and CDR2 is FQNEAQ in the germline V gene (reference sequence). In nucleotides, the CDR3 is TGTGCCAGCAGCACAAGCTCTGGGGCCAACGTCCTGACTTTC. This gives the protein CASSTSSGANVLTF.

This clonotype was seen at least ten times. This chain connects TRBV28 to TRBJ2-7; D may be TRBD2 (5 bases). CDR1 and CDR2 (germline): MDHEN, SYDVKM. V shed 7 bases and J shed 1 base, with 14 bases lying between them. This CDR3 region has 14 residues. The CDR3 sequence: CASTTPGGSYEQYF. CDR3 nucleotides: TGTGCCAGCACCACCCCCGGCGGGTCCTACGAGCAGTACTTC.

In its sample, this clonotype was seen many times. The V gene is TRBV3-1, the J gene TRBJ2-1; TRBD1 matches at 9 bases. Germline values: CDR1 LGHDT, CDR2 YNNKEL (reference sequence). Germline trimming cut 1 base from V and 8 bases from J; bases unmatched to any gene: 9. This CDR3 spans 16 amino acids. The CDR3 DNA follows: TGTGCCAGCAGCCAAGCTCCGGGACAGGGCTCCTATGAGCAGTTCTTC. It is translated as CASSQAPGQGSYEQFF.

The CDR3: CASSPVGGFYEQYF. In nucleotides, the CDR3 is TGTGCCAGCAGCCCCGTGGGGGGGTTCTACGAGCAGTACTTC. The gene calls are TRBV28 and TRBJ2-7, with 7 bases identical to TRBD2. Germline CDR1 and CDR2: MDHEN and SYDVKM. V trimming: 6 bases; J trimming: 3 bases; junction bases outside the gene matches: 8. This CDR3 has 14 amino acids.

This clonotype was detected a few times. The V and J genes are TRBV20-1 and TRBJ2-5, with no clear D. The V and J ends lost 0 bases and 9 bases respectively, with 17 bases between them. From germline, CDR1 is DFQATT and CDR2 SNEGSKA (reference sequence). This CDR3 has 14 amino acids. CDR3 DNA: TGCAGTGCTAGAGATCGAACAACCCCAATGGCCCAGTACTTC. Amino acids: CSARDRTTPMAQYF.

The chain carries TRBV20-1 and TRBJ2-5; D is tentatively TRBD1 or TRBD2 (7 bases each). Germline values: CDR1 DFQATT, CDR2 SNEGSKA (reference sequence). The V and J ends lost 4 bases and 4 bases respectively, with 16 bases between them. The CDR3 sequence is 14 residues long. CDR3 protein: CSAMPGGVGETQYF. The CDR3 region has the DNA TGCAGTGCTATGCCAGGGGGGGTAGGAGAGACCCAGTACTTC.

This clonotype was counted ten times or more. V and J are TRBV27 and TRBJ1-1, with a weak D call TRBD1 (5 bases). Germline CDR1 is MNHEY and CDR2 is SMNVEV (reference sequence). This CDR3 spans 13 amino acids. V was pared by 7 bases and J by 3 bases, with 12 bases between. The CDR3 here is CASNRGGDTEAFF. Written as DNA, the CDR3 is TGTGCCAGCAACCGGGGGGGTGACACTGAAGCTTTCTTT.